This TCR beta chain was sequenced for a study of TIL therapy for anti-PD-1-resistant metastatic lung cancer. Study information: By whole-exome sequencing, median non-synonymous tumor mutation burden was roughly 1.4 mutations per megabase. Study-level findings and limits: After infusion, TIL clonotypes partly replaced peripheral T cells and declined over months.

The immunoSEQ assay was v3. Survey-level samples got 2 million or so read pairs; deep-level samples got roughly 5-6.5 million. Here immunoSEQ multiplex PCR was the method, and the copy in TCRdb shows in-frame clones only, minus some. In the table there are about 60,000 clones, around 86% of which are singletons. Regarding this clone: Antigen specificity is unknown.

Specified time point: pre-treatment sample, taken before nivolumab and TIL therapy. Enrollment ran from 2017 to early 2020. This receptor was identified in a person between 25 and 79 years old with non-small cell lung cancer. The specimen comprised blood, sampled at baseline.

As DNA, the CDR3 is TGTGCCAGCAGTCAACCGTACGGGCCCAGAGCTTTCTTT. Its translation: CASSQPYGPRAFF. V gene TRBV27 combines with J gene TRBJ1-1; D is unclear. V lost 5 bases, J lost 10 bases, and 17 bases lay in between. The CDR3 spans 13 residues. Germline lookup yields CDR1 MNHEY and CDR2 SMNVEV (reference sequence).